This entry is about one T cell receptor beta chain. It was with random hexamers that about 0.45 to 1 ug RNA was reverse transcribed. TCRdb analysed the immunoSEQ multiplex PCR reads with MiXCR anew, one entry per CDR3 protein. The repertoire consists of about 120,000 distinct CDR3 sequences, with around 94% occurring once and the leading ten covering about 0.29%. Trimming pared 0 bases from V and 8 bases from J, leaving 16 bases between. The CDR3 loop spans 14 amino acids. From germline, CDR1 is DFQATT and CDR2 SNEGSKA (reference sequence). This sample stems from a study of CD8 T cells in Susac syndrome.

This TCR was recovered from a human donor with Susac syndrome. The rearrangement uses TRBV20-1 and TRBJ1-2, with no clear D. The specimen sequenced was CD8+ T cells from PBMCs. This chain's CDR3 is CSARDPLAVVGYTF. The CDR3 DNA is TGCAGTGCTAGAGATCCGCTGGCTGTGGTGGGCTACACCTTC.